This section outlines one T cell receptor (beta chain) sequence together with its context. Its antigen remains unknown. Using immunoSEQ multiplex PCR, the repertoire was profiled, and TCRdb retains in-frame clones only, with some absent. The data contain 28,000 or so clones, about 80% of them singletons. This sample is drawn from a study of vaccination effects on CD4 cells after COVID-19. Notes on the study in general: Marked clonal contraction of both clone types appeared late after vaccination. The authors studied few convalescent patients and collected no early post-infection timepoints.

CDR1 is SGHTA, CDR2 FQGNSA, per germline. Trimming cost V 5 bases and J 3 bases, with 11 bases left between them. This CDR3 has 14 amino acids. Antigen-specific CD4+ T cells expanded by the ViraFEST assay with viral peptide pools were then sequenced. The culture ran for under eleven days, and then CD4+ T cells were isolated. Each person got two doses of an mRNA SARS-CoV-2 vaccine, BNT162b2 or mRNA-1273. Neither prior SARS-CoV-2 infection nor positive nucleocapsid antibodies were present in the vaccine recipients. The chain employs TRBV7-2 and TRBJ2-4; D call uncertain. The material was CD4+ T cells from PBMCs cultured with HCoV-NL63 spike peptides, obtained after COVID-19 vaccination. This receptor was obtained from a human donor who received a COVID-19 vaccine. Some clones in this sample may be carry-over from other donors' samples. CDR3 sequence: CASSPSGNKNIQYF. CDR3 DNA sequence: TGTGCCAGCAGCCCTTCGGGTAACAAAAACATTCAGTACTTC.